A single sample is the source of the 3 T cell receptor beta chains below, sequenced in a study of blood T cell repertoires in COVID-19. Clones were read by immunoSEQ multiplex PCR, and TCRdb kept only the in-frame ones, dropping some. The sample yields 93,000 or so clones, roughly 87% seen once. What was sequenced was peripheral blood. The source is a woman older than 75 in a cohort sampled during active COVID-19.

The CDR3 DNA follows: TGTGCCAGCAGTGACCGGGACAGGGTGGAAACTAATGAAAAACTGTTTTTT. It codes for CASSDRDRVETNEKLFF. This chain uses TRBV6-1 with TRBJ1-4; TRBD1 matches 9 bases. Germline CDR1 reads MNHNS; CDR2 reads SASEGT. This CDR3 comprises 17 residues. J was trimmed by 1 base and V by 3 bases; bases with no gene match: 6.

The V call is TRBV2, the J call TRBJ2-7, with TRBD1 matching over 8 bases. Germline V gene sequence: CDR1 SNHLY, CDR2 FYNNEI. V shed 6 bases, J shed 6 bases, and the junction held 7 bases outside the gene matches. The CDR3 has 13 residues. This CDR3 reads CASRLRTGLEQYF. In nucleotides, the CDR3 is TGTGCCAGCAGACTACGGACAGGGCTCGAGCAGTACTTC.

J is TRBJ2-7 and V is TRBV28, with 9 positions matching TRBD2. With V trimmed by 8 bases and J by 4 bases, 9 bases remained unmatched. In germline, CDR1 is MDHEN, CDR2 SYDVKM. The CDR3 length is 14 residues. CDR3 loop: CASGTGTSSYEQYF. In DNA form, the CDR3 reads TGTGCCAGCGGCACCGGGACTAGCAGTTACGAGCAGTACTTC. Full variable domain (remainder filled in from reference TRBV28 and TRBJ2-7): DVKVTQSSRYLVKRTGEKVFLECVQDMDHENMFWYRQDPGLGLRLIYFSYDVKMKEKGDIPEGYSVSREKKERFSLILESASTNQTSMYLCASGTGTSSYEQYFGPGTRLTVT.